These 14 T cell receptor beta chains were sequenced from one sample in a study of blood T cell repertoires in COVID-19. TCRdb keeps only in-frame clones here, not all; method: immunoSEQ multiplex PCR. The sample shows approximately 98,000 clones, about 80% of them seen only once. The sample taken for sequencing was peripheral blood. These receptors all stem from a man in his sixties with acute or convalescent COVID-19.

V usage is TRBV24-1 and J usage is TRBJ2-1, with D maybe TRBD2 (5 bases). The CDR3 runs to 16 residues. Germline V gene lookup returns CDR1 KGHDR and CDR2 SFDVKD. The germline V and J ends were trimmed by 2 bases and 0 bases, with 10 bases remaining between them. This CDR3 is CATSDSTTSSYNEQFF. The CDR3 DNA reads TGTGCCACCAGTGATTCGACTACCAGCTCCTACAATGAGCAGTTCTTC.

The genes are TRBV25-1 and TRBJ2-5; the match to TRBD2 covers 7 bases. CDR3 length: 13 residues. V was pared by 6 bases and J by 5 bases, with 6 bases of the junction left unmatched. Germline CDR1 is MGHDK and CDR2 is SYGVNS. CDR3 sequence reads: CASRADGGETQYF. CDR3 nucleotide sequence: TGTGCCAGCAGGGCCGACGGGGGGGAGACCCAGTACTTC. Combining the CDR3 with reference TRBV25-1 and TRBJ2-5 gives the whole variable domain EADIYQTPRYLVIGTGKKITLECSQTMGHDKMYWYQQDPGMELHLIHYSYGVNSTEKGDLSSESTVSRIRTEHFPLTLESARPSHTSQYLCASRADGGETQYFGPGTRLLVL.

The chain links TRBV30 to TRBJ1-1, with no clear D. This CDR3 has 13 amino acids. Deletions cut 4 bases from V and 0 bases from J, with 9 bases between. Germline CDR1 GTSNPN, CDR2 SVGIG (reference sequence). The CDR3 spells CAWTLTVNTEAFF. The CDR3 region has the DNA TGTGCCTGGACCTTGACTGTGAACACTGAAGCTTTCTTT.

V usage is TRBV4-3 and J usage is TRBJ2-4; D is uncertain. Deletions cut 0 bases from V and 0 bases from J, with 3 bases between. CDR1 LGHNA and CDR2 YSLEER come from the germline V gene. The CDR3 consists of 14 residues. In DNA, the CDR3 is TGCGCCAGCAGCCAAGACCTAGCCAAAAACATTCAGTACTTC. Translation gives CASSQDLAKNIQYF.

The CDR3 sequence: CASSFGSSYEQYF. The CDR3 nucleotides read TGTGCCAGCAGTTTTGGCAGCTCCTACGAGCAGTACTTC. This chain joins TRBV6-5 and TRBJ2-7; no clear D gene. V lost 4 bases and J lost 0, with 7 bases in between. The CDR3 extends over 13 amino acids. Germline loops: CDR1 MNHEY, CDR2 SVGAGI.

The rearrangement joins TRBV19 to TRBJ1-2; D not resolved. Germline V CDR1 and CDR2: LNHDA, SQIVND (reference sequence). The CDR3 is 13 amino acids. The V gene lost 0 bases and the J gene lost 4 bases, with 6 bases spanning the gap. CDR3 sequence: CASSIEVSYGYTF. The CDR3 nucleotides are TGTGCCAGTAGTATAGAGGTCAGCTATGGCTACACCTTC. Full variable domain (outside the CDR3, taken from reference TRBV19 and TRBJ1-2): DGGITQSPKYLFRKEGQNVTLSCEQNLNHDAMYWYRQDPGQGLRLIYYSQIVNDFQKGDIAEGYSVSREKKESFPLTVTSAQKNPTAFYLCASSIEVSYGYTFGSGTRLTVV.

V and J are TRBV9 and TRBJ2-1; D uncertain. Germline assignment: CDR1 SGDLS and CDR2 YYNGEE. The CDR3 has 15 residues. The germline V and J ends were trimmed by 2 bases and 4 bases, with 13 bases remaining between them. CDR3 region: CASSVEGAPYNEQFF. In nucleotides, the CDR3 is TGTGCCAGCAGCGTTGAAGGAGCGCCATACAATGAGCAGTTCTTC.

The chain joins TRBV27 to TRBJ1-4; the D gene is possibly TRBD1 (5 bases). The germline gives CDR1 MNHEY, CDR2 SMNVEV (reference sequence). The ends were cut back, 7 bases at V and 10 bases at J, with 19 bases in the middle. The CDR3 runs 14 residues. CDR3 amino acids: CASTLGGGLGKLFF. DNA of the CDR3: TGTGCCAGCACCCTCGGGGGAGGTTTGGGAAAACTGTTTTTT.

The rearrangement uses TRBV6-5 and TRBJ1-3; maybe TRBD1 (5 bases). The CDR3 has 15 amino acids. Germline CDR1 MNHEY, CDR2 SVGAGI. Trimming removed 5 bases from V and 0 bases from J, with 11 bases in between. In DNA, the CDR3 is TGTGCCAGCAGTAATCGACAGCTCTCTGGAAACACCATATATTTT. This encodes CASSNRQLSGNTIYF.

The chain has TRBV19 and TRBJ2-3; a possible D gene is TRBD1 (5 bases). V was clipped by 5 bases and J by 5 bases, with 11 bases between them. CDR1 is LNHDA and CDR2 is SQIVND in the germline V gene (reference sequence). The CDR3 runs to 13 residues. CDR3 DNA: TGTGCCAGTAGTGAGCAGGGTGAAGATACGCAGTATTTT. Amino acids: CASSEQGEDTQYF. The whole variable domain, filled in from reference TRBV19 and TRBJ2-3, reads DGGITQSPKYLFRKEGQNVTLSCEQNLNHDAMYWYRQDPGQGLRLIYYSQIVNDFQKGDIAEGYSVSREKKESFPLTVTSAQKNPTAFYLCASSEQGEDTQYFGPGTRLTVL.

The chain recombines TRBV12-5 with TRBJ1-4; D gene ambiguous. With 4 bases removed from V and 5 bases from J, the gap between germline ends came to 14 bases. The CDR3 runs to 15 residues. Germline CDR1 LGHNT, CDR2 FRNRAP. This CDR3 is CASGWYPDSNEKLFF. The CDR3 DNA follows: TGTGCTAGTGGTTGGTATCCGGACTCAAATGAAAAACTGTTTTTT.

This clone appeared a few times. The CDR3 region is CATSAWGGYTF. The CDR3 DNA is TGTGCCACCAGTGCCTGGGGCGGCTACACCTTC. The chain uses TRBV24-1 and TRBJ1-2; possibly TRBD1 for D (5 bases). This CDR3 comprises 11 residues. In germline, CDR1 is KGHDR, CDR2 SFDVKD. The V and J ends lost 5 bases and 8 bases respectively, with 8 bases between them.

The chain links TRBV19 to TRBJ2-1, with D possibly TRBD2 on 5 matching bases. The CDR3 covers 17 residues. CDR1 is LNHDA and CDR2 is SQIVND in the germline V gene (reference sequence). Between the trimmed V and J ends, which lost 0 bases and 7 bases, there was a span of 19 bases. CDR3 protein: CASSIEGLAPRKNEQFF. CDR3 bases: TGTGCCAGTAGTATAGAAGGGCTAGCCCCACGGAAAAATGAGCAGTTCTTC.

The chain uses TRBV6-5 and TRBJ2-5; the D gene is possibly TRBD2 (6 bases). Germline lookup yields CDR1 MNHEY and CDR2 SVGAGI. Between the trimmed V and J ends, which lost 7 bases and 5 bases, there was a span of 17 bases. This CDR3 is 14 amino acids long. Here the CDR3 DNA reads TGTGCCAGCAACGACGGGGGAGGAAGGGAGACCCAGTACTTC. Amino acid sequence: CASNDGGGRETQYF.